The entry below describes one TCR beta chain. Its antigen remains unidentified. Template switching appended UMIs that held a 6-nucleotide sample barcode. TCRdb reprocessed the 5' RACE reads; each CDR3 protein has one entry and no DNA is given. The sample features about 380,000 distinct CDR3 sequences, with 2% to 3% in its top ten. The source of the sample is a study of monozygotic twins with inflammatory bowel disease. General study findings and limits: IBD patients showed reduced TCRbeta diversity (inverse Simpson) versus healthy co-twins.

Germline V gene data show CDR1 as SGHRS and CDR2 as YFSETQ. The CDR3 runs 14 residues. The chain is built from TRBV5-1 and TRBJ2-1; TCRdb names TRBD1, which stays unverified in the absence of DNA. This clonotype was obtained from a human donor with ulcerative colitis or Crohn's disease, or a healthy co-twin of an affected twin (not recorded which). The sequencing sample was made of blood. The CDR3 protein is CASGKGQSYNEQFF.